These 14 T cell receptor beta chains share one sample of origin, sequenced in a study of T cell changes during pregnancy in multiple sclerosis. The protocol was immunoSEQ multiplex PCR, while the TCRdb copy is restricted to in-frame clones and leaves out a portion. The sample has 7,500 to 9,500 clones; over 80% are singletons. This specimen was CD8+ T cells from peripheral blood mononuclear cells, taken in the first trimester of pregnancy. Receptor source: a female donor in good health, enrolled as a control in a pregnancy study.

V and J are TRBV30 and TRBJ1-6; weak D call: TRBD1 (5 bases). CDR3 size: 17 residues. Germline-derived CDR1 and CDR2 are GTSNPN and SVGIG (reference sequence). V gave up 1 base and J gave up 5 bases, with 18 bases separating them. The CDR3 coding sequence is TGTGCCTGGAGTGGCGACCCGTCAGGGTACCATAATTCACCCCTCCACTTT. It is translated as CAWSGDPSGYHNSPLHF.

The CDR3 region is CASSQDDGRASNEQFF. The DNA of the CDR3 is TGTGCCAGCAGCCAAGATGACGGGAGGGCCTCCAATGAGCAGTTCTTC. This chain links TRBV4-2 with TRBJ2-1; TRBD2 aligns across 8 bases. Germline V CDR1 and CDR2: LGHNA, YNFKEQ. The CDR3 loop spans 16 amino acids. V lost 0 bases to trimming and J lost 6 bases; unmatched junction nucleotides: 7.

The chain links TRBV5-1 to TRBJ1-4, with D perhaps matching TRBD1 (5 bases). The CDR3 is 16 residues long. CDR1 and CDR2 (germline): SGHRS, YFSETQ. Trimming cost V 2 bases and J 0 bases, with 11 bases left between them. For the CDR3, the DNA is TGCGCCAGCAGCTTCTTAGGGGCTACAACTAATGAAAAACTGTTTTTT. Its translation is CASSFLGATTNEKLFF.

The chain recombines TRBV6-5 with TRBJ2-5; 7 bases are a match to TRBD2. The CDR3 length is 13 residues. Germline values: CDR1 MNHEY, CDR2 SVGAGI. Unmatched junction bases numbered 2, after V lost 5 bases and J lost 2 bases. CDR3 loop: CASSGGEQETQYF. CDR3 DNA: TGTGCCAGCAGTGGGGGGGAACAAGAGACCCAGTACTTC.

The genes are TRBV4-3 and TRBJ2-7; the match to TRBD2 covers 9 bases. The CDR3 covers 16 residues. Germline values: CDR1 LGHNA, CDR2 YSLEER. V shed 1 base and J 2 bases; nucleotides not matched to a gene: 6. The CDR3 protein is CASSQGLAGETYEQYF. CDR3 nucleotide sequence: TGCGCCAGCAGCCAAGGTTTAGCGGGAGAGACCTACGAGCAGTACTTC.

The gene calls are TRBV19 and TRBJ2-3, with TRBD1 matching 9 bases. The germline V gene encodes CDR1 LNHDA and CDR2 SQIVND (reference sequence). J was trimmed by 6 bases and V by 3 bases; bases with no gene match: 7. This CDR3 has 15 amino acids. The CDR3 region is CASSIVHGTGDTQYF. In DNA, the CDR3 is TGTGCCAGTAGTATCGTACACGGGACAGGGGATACGCAGTATTTT.

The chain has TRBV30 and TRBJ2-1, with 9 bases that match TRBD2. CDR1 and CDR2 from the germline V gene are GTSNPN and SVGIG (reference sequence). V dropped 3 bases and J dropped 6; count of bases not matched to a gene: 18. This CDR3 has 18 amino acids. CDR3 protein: CAWSRRREGRPTGNEQFF. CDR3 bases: TGTGCCTGGAGCCGGCGGCGGGAGGGCCGCCCGACCGGCAATGAGCAGTTCTTC.

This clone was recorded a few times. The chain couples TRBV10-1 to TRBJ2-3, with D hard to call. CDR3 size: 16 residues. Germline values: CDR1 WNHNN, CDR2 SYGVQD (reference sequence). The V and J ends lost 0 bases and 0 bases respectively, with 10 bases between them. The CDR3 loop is CASSESPNFSTDTQYF. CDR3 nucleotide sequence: TGCGCCAGCAGTGAGTCCCCCAACTTTAGCACAGATACGCAGTATTTT.

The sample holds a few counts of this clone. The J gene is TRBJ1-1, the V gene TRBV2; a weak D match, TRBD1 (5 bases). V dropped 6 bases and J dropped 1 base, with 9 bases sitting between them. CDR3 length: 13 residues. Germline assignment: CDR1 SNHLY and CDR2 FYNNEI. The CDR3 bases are TGTGCCAGCAGCAGGGACTGGAACACTGAAGCTTTCTTT. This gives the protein CASSRDWNTEAFF.

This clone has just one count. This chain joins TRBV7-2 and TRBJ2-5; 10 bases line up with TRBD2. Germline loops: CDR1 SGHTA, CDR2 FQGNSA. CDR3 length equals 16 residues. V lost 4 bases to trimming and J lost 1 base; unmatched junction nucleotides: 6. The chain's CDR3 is CASSSGLAAFQETQYF. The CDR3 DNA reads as TGTGCCAGCAGCTCCGGACTAGCGGCTTTCCAAGAGACCCAGTACTTC.

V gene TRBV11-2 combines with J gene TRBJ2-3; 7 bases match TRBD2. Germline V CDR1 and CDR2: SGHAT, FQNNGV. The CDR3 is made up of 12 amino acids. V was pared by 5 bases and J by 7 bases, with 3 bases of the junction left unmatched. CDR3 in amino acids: CASSRGVNTQYF. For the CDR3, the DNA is TGTGCCAGCAGCCGGGGGGTAAATACGCAGTATTTT. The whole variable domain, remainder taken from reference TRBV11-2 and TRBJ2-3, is EAGVAQSPRYKIIEKRQSVAFWCNPISGHATLYWYQQILGQGPKLLIQFQNNGVVDDSQLPKDRFSAERLKGVDSTLKIQPAKLEDSAVYLCASSRGVNTQYFGPGTRLTVL.

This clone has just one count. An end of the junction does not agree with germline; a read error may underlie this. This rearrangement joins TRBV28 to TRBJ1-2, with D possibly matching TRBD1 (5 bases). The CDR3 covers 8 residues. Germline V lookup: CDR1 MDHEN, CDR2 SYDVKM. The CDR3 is CASGRGGF. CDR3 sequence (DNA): TGTGCCAGCGGTAGGGGAGGGTTC.

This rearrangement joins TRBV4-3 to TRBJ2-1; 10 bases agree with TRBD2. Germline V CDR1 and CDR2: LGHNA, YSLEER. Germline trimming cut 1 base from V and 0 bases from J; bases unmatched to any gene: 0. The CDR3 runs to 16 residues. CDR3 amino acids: CASSQGLAGSYNEQFF. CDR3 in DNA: TGCGCCAGCAGCCAAGGACTAGCGGGCTCCTACAATGAGCAGTTCTTC.

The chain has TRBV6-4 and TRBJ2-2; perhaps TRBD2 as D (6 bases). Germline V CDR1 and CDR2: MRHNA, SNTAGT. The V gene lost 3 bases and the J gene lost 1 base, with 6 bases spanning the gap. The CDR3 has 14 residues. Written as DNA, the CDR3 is TGTGCCAGCAGTGAGCGGGAGAACACCGGGGAGCTGTTTTTT. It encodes CASSERENTGELFF.